The sequence of this TCR beta chain was determined in a study of blood T cell repertoires in COVID-19. The overall study: Specimens from acute and convalescent COVID-19 originated in the United States, Italy and Spain. From T cells, B-cell-depleted T cells, or PBMCs came the material, which was cDNA or gDNA.

Original handling: Nucleated cell number was recorded as an estimate derived from reference gene primer amplification. Generated by immunoSEQ multiplex PCR, the TCRdb table keeps only in-frame clones and is missing some. V and J calls and clone size are copied from that table; D and trimming were computed from the DNA. The table lists approximately 35,000 clones, 70% to 90% of them singletons, with 44% in the top ten. This CDR3 is 14 amino acids long. J lost 0 bases, V lost 3 bases, and 2 bases had no gene match. Germline V CDR1 and CDR2: SGHAT, FQNNGV. The chain has TRBV11-2 and TRBJ2-7, with 7 bases lining up with TRBD2. The receptor's source is a human donor in a cohort sampled during active COVID-19. The sequencing sample was made of peripheral blood. DNA for the CDR3: TGTGCCAGCAGCTTGGCGGGGGACTCCTACGAGCAGTACTTC. Protein product: CASSLAGDSYEQYF. The entire variable domain, with the rest obtained from reference TRBV11-2 and TRBJ2-7, is as follows: EAGVAQSPRYKIIEKRQSVAFWCNPISGHATLYWYQQILGQGPKLLIQFQNNGVVDDSQLPKDRFSAERLKGVDSTLKIQPAKLEDSAVYLCASSLAGDSYEQYFGPGTRLTVT.